This T cell receptor beta chain stems from a study of T cell repertoires in cytomegalovirus infection. Study context: Evidence of both CMV infection and a matching HLA type came from public TCR beta signatures.

A single record per CDR3 protein comes from TCRdb applying MiXCR to the reads. The sample consists of roughly 280,000 distinct CDR3 sequences, roughly a fifth of them appearing once. Note on this clonotype: Antigen unknown.

V was cut by 3 bases and J by 4 bases, with 24 bases left in between. Looked up from germline, CDR1 is SGHVS and CDR2 is FQNEAQ. There are 19 residues in the CDR3. The specimen was cultured PBMCs, collected from culture after CMV antigen stimulation. The receptor's source is a human donor in good health (CMV status not recorded). Some clones in this sample may be carry-over from other donors' samples. The rearrangement links TRBV7-8 to TRBJ2-2, with D possibly TRBD2 on 6 matching bases. The CDR3 coding sequence is TGTGCCAGCAGCTTTCGGGGACGGTGGAGAGTGGGGGGCACCGGGGAGCTGTTTTTT. This encodes CASSFRGRWRVGGTGELFF.